Listed below are T cell receptor beta chains from one sample, sequenced in a study of Graves' ophthalmopathy and Graves' hyperthyroidism. Each CDR3 protein gets one entry after TCRdb re-called the multiplex PCR reads with MiXCR. The top ten hold about 24% of the sample, which has some 48,000 distinct CDR3 sequences, about 50% seen once. Sequenced material: peripheral blood. The receptors were sampled from an adult man with Graves' ophthalmopathy. Each CDR3 is given with its conserved first and last residue. D genes are given only for firm matches. Size values are once, few and many counts, or a class for expanded clones, and some rows have none.

many,TRBJ2-7,TRBV2,NA,CASRLQDAYEQYF,TGTGCCAGCAGACTACAGGATGCCTACGAGCAGTACTTC
NA,TRBJ2-3,TRBV20-1,TRBD1,CSAEQGADTQYF,TGCAGTGCCGAACAGGGGGCAGATACGCAGTATTTT
many,TRBJ2-7,TRBV6-1,TRBD2,CASSERRASGFTPYEQYF,TGTGCCAGCAGTGAAAGACGGGCTAGCGGGTTTACACCCTACGAGCAGTACTTC
NA,TRBJ2-1,TRBV29-1,TRBD2,CSVGTSGGAGNEQFF,TGCAGCGTGGGGACTAGCGGGGGGGCGGGCAATGAGCAGTTCTTC
many,TRBJ2-7,TRBV6-5,NA,CASEDGSSYEQYF,TGTGCCAGCGAAGACGGATCCTCCTACGAGCAGTACTTC
NA,TRBJ2-5,TRBV6-6,TRBD1,CDSSRTGNEQYF,TGTGACAGCAGTCGGACAGGCAATGAGCAGTACTTC
many,TRBJ1-6,TRBV5-6,NA,CASSRPGSPLHF,TGTGCCAGCAGTCGACCTGGGTCACCCCTCCACTTT
NA,TRBJ2-1,TRBV10-3,TRBD2,CAISERVAGVNEQFF,TGTGCCATCAGTGAGAGGGTAGCGGGAGTGAATGAGCAGTTCTTC
NA,TRBJ1-1,TRBV20-1,NA,CSARMTGATEAFF,TGCAGTGCTCGGATGACGGGGGCCACTGAAGCTTTCTTT
medium-sized,TRBJ2-1,TRBV29-1,TRBD2,CSVEVRLAGDEQFF,TGCAGCGTTGAAGTGAGACTAGCGGGAGATGAGCAGTTCTTC
NA,TRBJ2-7,TRBV7-6,NA,CASSQPRWRDSYEQYF,TGTGCCAGCAGCCAGCCACGATGGCGGGACTCCTACGAGCAGTACTTC
few,TRBJ1-1,TRBV10-3,NA,CAISESRNTEAFF,TGTGCCATCAGTGAGTCGCGGAACACTGAAGCTTTCTTT
many,TRBJ1-2,TRBV9,NA,CASSGHDRGGDYGYTF,TGTGCCAGCAGCGGACATGATAGGGGGGGGGACTATGGCTACACCTTC
NA,TRBJ2-5,TRBV19,TRBD1,CASQSRDRGQETLYF,TGTGCCAGCCAGAGCAGGGACAGAGGCCAAGAGACCCTGTACTTC
NA,TRBJ2-7,TRBV20-1,NA,CSPRLGTVYEQYF,TGCAGTCCCCGGCTAGGGACCGTATACGAGCAGTACTTC
NA,TRBJ1-1,TRBV20-1,TRBD1,CSASTGVNTEAFF,TGCAGTGCAAGTACAGGGGTGAACACTGAAGCTTTCTTT
NA,TRBJ2-4,TRBV19,NA,CASSIRPKGGLAKNIQYF,TGTGCCAGTAGTATCCGGCCCAAGGGGGGGTTGGCCAAAAACATTCAGTACTTC
NA,TRBJ2-7,TRBV5-6,TRBD1,CASSLLTGVTYEQYF,TGTGCCAGCAGCTTGTTGACAGGGGTTACCTACGAGCAGTACTTC
NA,TRBJ1-1,TRBV20-1,NA,CSASVEGGGSTSNTEAFF,TGCAGTGCTAGCGTCGAGGGGGGGGGTTCAACCTCGAACACTGAAGCTTTCTTT
many,TRBJ2-1,TRBV20-1,NA,CSARTTGTQAGEQFF,TGCAGTGCTAGGACCACAGGGACCCAAGCGGGTGAGCAGTTCTTC
NA,TRBJ1-6,TRBV6-1,NA,CASSAAGEISPLHF,TGTGCCAGCAGTGCGGCGGGGGAAATTTCACCCCTCCACTTT
many,TRBJ2-3,TRBV3-1,NA,CASSLGDLTQYF,TGTGCCAGCAGCCTAGGGGACCTTACGCAGTATTTT
NA,TRBJ2-7,TRBV24-1,NA,CATSEQGYEQYF,TGTGCCACCAGTGAGCAGGGGTACGAGCAGTACTTC
NA,TRBJ1-3,TRBV15,TRBD1,CATRDRGYGNTIYF,TGTGCCACTAGAGACAGGGGATATGGAAACACCATATATTTT
once,TRBJ2-1,TRBV10-3,NA,CAISATRDGSYNEQFF,TGTGCCATCAGTGCTACCAGGGACGGATCCTACAATGAGCAGTTCTTC
NA,TRBJ1-1,TRBV13,TRBD1,CASSDRGISMNTEAFF,TGTGCCAGCAGCGACAGGGGGATCTCTATGAACACTGAAGCTTTCTTT
once,TRBJ2-1,TRBV2,NA,CASSESGSNEQFF,TGTGCCAGCAGTGAAAGTGGGAGTAATGAGCAGTTCTTC
NA,TRBJ1-1,TRBV7-9,TRBD1,CASSKGTATEAFF,TGTGCCAGCAGCAAGGGGACAGCCACTGAAGCTTTCTTT
many,TRBJ2-5,TRBV4-1,NA,CASSQGTSQLQETQYF,TGCGCCAGCAGCCAAGGTACCTCCCAGCTTCAAGAGACCCAGTACTTC
NA,TRBJ1-6,TRBV20-1,NA,CSAPRGNSPLHF,TGCAGTGCGCCGAGGGGGAATTCACCCCTCCACTTT
many,TRBJ1-1,TRBV2,TRBD1,CASRSRTGNTEAFF,TGTGCCAGCAGGAGTAGGACAGGGAACACTGAAGCTTTCTTT
NA,TRBJ2-1,TRBV7-8,TRBD2,CASSFTIAGGPRNEQFF,TGTGCCAGCAGCTTTACTATAGCGGGGGGGCCTCGAAATGAGCAGTTCTTC
NA,TRBJ2-5,TRBV10-3,NA,CASRPGHLGETQYF,TGTGCCAGCAGGCCGGGACACTTAGGCGAGACCCAGTACTTC